This T cell receptor beta chain stems from a study of shared clonotypes between healthy human individuals. Study as a whole: Each donor contributed plates that comprised three CD4 naive, three CD4 memory, two CD8 naive and one CD8 memory.

This CDR3 region has 13 residues. The ends lost 5 bases at V and 5 bases at J; junction bases unmatched: 2. Per the germline V gene, CDR1 is SGHAT and CDR2 is FQNNGV. Assay used: immunoSEQ multiplex PCR; TCRdb lists only in-frame clones, some missing. The sample consists of 2 million to 2.5 million clones, around 92% of them appearing once. The split of CD4+ cells yielded CD45RA+ naive and CD45RA-negative memory subsets. Sequencing was performed on naive CD4+ T cells from PBMCs. Subset: CD45RA+ positively selected. The J gene is TRBJ2-5, the V gene TRBV11-2; 10 positions match TRBD2. This sequence originates from a man younger than 35 in good health. Some clones in this sample may be carry-over from other donors' samples. In nucleotides, the CDR3 is TGTGCCAGCAGCACGGGACTAGCGGAGACCCAGTACTTC. Amino acid sequence: CASSTGLAETQYF. Full variable domain (outside the CDR3, taken from reference TRBV11-2 and TRBJ2-5): EAGVAQSPRYKIIEKRQSVAFWCNPISGHATLYWYQQILGQGPKLLIQFQNNGVVDDSQLPKDRFSAERLKGVDSTLKIQPAKLEDSAVYLCASSTGLAETQYFGPGTRLLVL.